The rows below give T cell receptor beta chains drawn from one sample of a study of cytomegalovirus exposure and HLA in healthy donors. TCRdb's copy holds only in-frame clones and misses some; the assay was immunoSEQ multiplex PCR. Among tens of thousands of clones listed, around 94% were seen once. Material for sequencing was PBMCs. The receptors come from a man between 18 and 29 years old in good health and CMV-seronegative. The CDR3 runs from the conserved cysteine through the conserved F or W. The D gene is left open where the match is weak. Size is stated for part of the rows, as once, few or many counts, or as a class when the clone is expanded.

size	J	V	D	CDR3	DNA
NA	TRBJ2-3	TRBV2	NA	CASRQGHFTDTQYF	TGTGCCAGCAGGCAGGGACATTTCACAGATACGCAGTATTTT
NA	TRBJ2-3	TRBV5-1	TRBD2	CASSLASGLAGVERTDTQYF	TGCGCCAGCAGCTTGGCTTCTGGCTTAGCGGGAGTCGAGCGCACAGATACGCAGTATTTT
NA	TRBJ2-7	TRBV28	TRBD2	CASSLPRTSGTLYEQYF	TGTGCCAGCAGTTTGCCAAGGACTAGCGGGACTCTCTACGAGCAGTACTTC
NA	TRBJ1-5	TRBV6-1	TRBD1	CAAWGQGAWQPQHF	TGTGCCGCGTGGGGACAGGGGGCTTGGCAGCCCCAGCATTTT
NA	TRBJ1-1	TRBV28	TRBD1	CASRVGTALTEAFF	TGTGCCAGCAGAGTAGGGACAGCGCTCACTGAAGCTTTCTTT
NA	TRBJ2-1	TRBV2	TRBD2	CASSGLAGINEQFF	TGTGCCAGCAGCGGACTAGCGGGAATCAATGAGCAGTTCTTC
NA	TRBJ1-5	TRBV4-1	NA	CASSQESVRVRPGQPQHF	TGCGCCAGCAGCCAAGAGTCCGTCCGTGTCCGTCCGGGTCAGCCCCAGCATTTT
NA	TRBJ2-7	TRBV14	TRBD1	CASSQPGQGFYEQYF	TGTGCCAGCAGCCAACCGGGACAGGGTTTCTACGAGCAGTACTTC
NA	TRBJ2-5	TRBV7-2	NA	CASSLGLETQYF	TGTGCCAGCAGCTTGGGCTTGGAGACCCAGTACTTC
NA	TRBJ2-7	TRBV27	NA	CASSLPAGMPYEQYF	TGTGCCAGCAGTCTCCCGGCCGGGATGCCCTACGAGCAGTACTTC
NA	TRBJ1-1	TRBV2	NA	CASSKQGGKTEAFF	TGTGCCAGCAGTAAACAGGGAGGGAAGACTGAAGCTTTCTTT
NA	TRBJ2-1	TRBV9	TRBD1	CASSDGRTGTTGNEQFF	TGTGCCAGCAGCGATGGTAGGACAGGAACCACAGGCAATGAGCAGTTCTTC
NA	TRBJ2-1	TRBV5-1	TRBD2	CASSLVTSGSFSEQFF	TGCGCCAGCAGCTTGGTGACTAGCGGGAGCTTCAGTGAGCAGTTCTTC
once	TRBJ2-3	TRBV7-6	TRBD2	CASSLGLAGGGSDTQYF	TGTGCCAGCAGCTTAGGCCTAGCGGGAGGTGGGTCAGATACGCAGTATTTT
NA	TRBJ2-2	TRBV19	NA	CASSADSGTRRNTGELFF	TGTGCCAGTAGTGCTGACTCCGGGACAAGGCGGAACACCGGGGAGCTGTTTTTT
NA	TRBJ1-1	TRBV7-6	NA	CASNSASAEWNTEAFF	TGTGCCAGCAACTCAGCCTCCGCAGAATGGAACACTGAAGCTTTCTTT
NA	TRBJ2-3	TRBV6-6	NA	CASSYDSTDTQYF	TGTGCCAGCAGTTACGACTCCACAGATACGCAGTATTTT
NA	TRBJ1-2	TRBV28	NA	CASVTAGGYTF	TGTGCCAGCGTAACCGCGGGGGGCTACACCTTC
NA	TRBJ2-1	TRBV19	TRBD2	CASTKSQREGLRQFF	TGTGCCAGTACCAAAAGCCAGCGGGAGGGCCTCCGGCAGTTCTTC
NA	TRBJ2-2	TRBV6-4	NA	CASSLEGAGGGELFF	TGTGCCAGCTCCCTTGAGGGCGCAGGTGGCGGGGAGCTGTTTTTT
NA	TRBJ1-1	TRBV18	NA	CASSPAGTTMNTEAFF	TGTGCCAGCTCACCAGCCGGGACTACTATGAACACTGAAGCTTTCTTT
NA	TRBJ1-2	TRBV28	TRBD1	CASSLPPGQGFGYTF	TGTGCCAGCAGTTTACCACCGGGACAGGGGTTTGGCTACACCTTC
NA	TRBJ2-1	TRBV6-1	TRBD2	CASSELVAGSQDEQFF	TGTGCCAGCAGTGAGTTGGTAGCGGGATCTCAGGATGAGCAGTTCTTC
NA	TRBJ2-5	TRBV5-4	NA	CASSLSGPETQYF	TGTGCCAGCAGCCTTAGCGGTCCGGAGACCCAGTACTTC
once	TRBJ2-5	TRBV5-1	NA	CASSSIRGVETQYF	TGCGCCAGCAGCTCCATCAGGGGGGTGGAGACCCAGTACTTC
NA	TRBJ2-3	TRBV7-8	TRBD2	CASSRTSGRADTQYF	TGTGCCAGCAGCAGGACTAGCGGGAGGGCCGATACGCAGTATTTT
NA	TRBJ1-1	TRBV13	TRBD1	CASSLEARDRENTEAFF	TGTGCCAGCAGCCTCGAAGCCCGGGACAGGGAGAACACTGAAGCTTTCTTT
NA	TRBJ2-7	TRBV16	TRBD1	CASREGQGIYEQYF	TGTGCCAGCAGAGAAGGACAGGGTATCTACGAGCAGTACTTC
NA	TRBJ1-1	TRBV7-5	NA	CARSPKGRGLGTEAFF	TGTGCCAGAAGCCCTAAAGGTAGGGGGCTGGGCACTGAAGCTTTCTTT
NA	TRBJ2-2	TRBV5-1	NA	CASSVVGGELFF	TGCGCCAGCAGCGTAGTCGGCGGGGAGCTGTTTTTT
NA	TRBJ2-1	TRBV30	NA	CAPFSRAEQFF	TGTGCCCCCTTTTCGAGGGCGGAGCAGTTCTTC
NA	TRBJ2-3	TRBV5-6	TRBD2	CASSLGAGLAGVLDTQYF	TGTGCCAGCAGCTTGGGTGCCGGACTAGCGGGAGTATTGGATACGCAGTATTTT
NA	TRBJ2-1	TRBV9	TRBD2	CASSVTSGTSIREQFF	TGTGCCAGCAGCGTAACTAGCGGGACGAGTATTCGTGAGCAGTTCTTC
NA	TRBJ2-1	TRBV5-6	NA	CASSFSPSSYNEQFF	TGTGCCAGCAGCTTTAGTCCGAGCTCCTACAATGAGCAGTTCTTC
NA	TRBJ2-1	TRBV2	NA	CASMYSHEQFF	TGTGCCAGCATGTACTCCCATGAGCAGTTCTTC
NA	TRBJ1-1	TRBV5-1	NA	CASSLSSRGAEAFF	TGCGCCAGCAGCTTAAGCAGCAGGGGAGCTGAAGCTTTCTTT
NA	TRBJ2-2	TRBV14	TRBD1	CASSQIGFGAGQVTGELFF	TGTGCCAGCAGCCAAATAGGATTTGGCGCGGGACAGGTCACCGGGGAGCTGTTTTTT
NA	TRBJ2-5	TRBV10-3	NA	CAISESTGWVQETQYF	TGTGCCATCAGTGAGTCCACAGGGTGGGTTCAAGAGACCCAGTACTTC
NA	TRBJ2-7	TRBV6-5	NA	CASSQRADEQYF	TGTGCCAGCTCTCAGCGGGCGGACGAGCAGTACTTC
NA	TRBJ2-1	TRBV28	TRBD2	CASSPRTSPSNEQFF	TGTGCCAGCAGCCCACGGACTAGCCCGAGCAATGAGCAGTTCTTC
once	TRBJ1-2	TRBV7-8	NA	CASSDRRRGARGYTF	TGTGCCAGCAGCGACCGACGTCGGGGGGCTCGTGGCTACACCTTC
NA	TRBJ2-7	TRBV4-1	TRBD2	CASSALAGGPYEQYF	TGCGCCAGCAGCGCCTTAGCGGGAGGGCCATACGAGCAGTACTTC
NA	TRBJ2-3	TRBV5-4	NA	CASSSEGGDTQYF	TGTGCCAGCAGTTCGGAGGGTGGAGATACGCAGTATTTT
NA	TRBJ1-2	TRBV9	TRBD1	CASSVTGVRGYTF	TGTGCCAGCAGCGTTACAGGGGTCCGCGGCTACACCTTC
NA	TRBJ2-7	TRBV28	TRBD1	CASSGTGRRDVEQYF	TGTGCCAGCAGTGGGACAGGGAGAAGGGATGTAGAGCAGTACTTC